The next 27 T cell receptor beta chains were all read from a single sample in a study of PD-L1 blockade in urothelial cancer (dated by TCRdb to 2017 to 2019). This specimen's time point label, per the study, means: peripheral blood 6 weeks after treatment start. Library generation was performed with the immunoSEQ multiplex PCR assay. TCRdb's version of the immuneACCESS table is confined to in-frame rearrangements and falls short of the full clone set. An unresolved V gene accounts for under half of the shortfall where checked; the remainder is of unknown origin. The sample table records roughly 120,000 clones; approximately 90% of these occur just once. The top ten hold around 1.7% of the sample. This specimen consisted of PBMCs, obtained around atezolizumab (anti-PD-L1) treatment. The receptors originated from a man aged 60 to 75 with urothelial cancer.

The V call is TRBV10-3, the J call TRBJ2-7; 12 bases match TRBD2. V lost 8 bases, J lost 6 bases, and 5 bases stayed unmatched. This CDR3 spans 13 amino acids. Germline assignment: CDR1 ENHRY and CDR2 SYGVKD. CDR3 DNA: TGTGCCATCGGGACTAGCGGGTACTCCGAGCAGTACTTC. This codes for CAIGTSGYSEQYF.

The chain employs TRBV30 and TRBJ1-2; 9 nucleotides line up with TRBD1. CDR3 length: 13 residues. The germline gives CDR1 GTSNPN, CDR2 SVGIG (reference sequence). Trimming took 5 bases from V and 6 from J; bases not matched to a gene: 7. The CDR3: CAWAWGQGDGYTF. The DNA for the CDR3 is TGTGCCTGGGCGTGGGGACAGGGTGATGGCTACACCTTC.

This clone has only one observation. The chain carries TRBV7-2 and TRBJ2-1; D gene unclear. V lost 1 base, J lost 3 bases, and 10 bases lay in between. Per germline, CDR1 SGHTA and CDR2 FQGNSA. The CDR3 is 15 residues long. The CDR3 bases are TGTGCCAGCAGCTTAGGGTCTGGCCTCTACAATGAGCAGTTCTTC. Protein product: CASSLGSGLYNEQFF. Combining the CDR3 with reference TRBV7-2 and TRBJ2-1 gives the whole variable domain GAGVSQSPSNKVTEKGKDVELRCDPISGHTALYWYRQSLGQGLEFLIYFQGNSAPDKSGLPSDRFSAERTGGSVSTLTIQRTQQEDSAVYLCASSLGSGLYNEQFFGPGTRLTVL.

The chain recombines TRBV30 with TRBJ2-1; TRBD1 matches at 12 bases. The germline V gene has CDR1 GTSNPN and CDR2 SVGIG (reference sequence). CDR3 size: 15 residues. The trim removed 3 bases at V and 5 bases at J, leaving 5 bases unmatched. The chain's CDR3 is CAWRKGQGANNEQFF. Written as DNA, the CDR3 is TGTGCCTGGAGAAAGGGACAGGGGGCCAACAATGAGCAGTTCTTC.

V is TRBV4-3 and J is TRBJ2-1, with 14 bases matching TRBD2. Per the germline V gene, CDR1 is LGHNA and CDR2 is YSLEER. This CDR3 spans 16 amino acids. V lost 4 bases, J lost 9 bases, and 8 bases stayed unmatched. In DNA form, the CDR3 reads TGCGCCAGCAGCCGCGGACTAGCGGGGGGTTCGGGTGAGCAGTTCTTC. It specifies CASSRGLAGGSGEQFF.

This clone has just one count. V and J are TRBV11-2 and TRBJ2-1; D is ambiguous. Trimming removed 5 bases at V and 8 bases at J, with 16 bases between. CDR3 length: 14 residues. CDR1 and CDR2 from the germline V gene are SGHAT and FQNNGV. CDR3 amino acids: CASSAPSFLDEQFF. In nucleotides, the CDR3 is TGTGCCAGCAGCGCCCCTAGTTTCCTCGATGAGCAGTTCTTC.

The chain joins TRBV2 to TRBJ2-1, with 10 bases fitting TRBD1. Unmatched junction bases numbered 16, after V lost 2 bases and J lost 6 bases. This CDR3 is built from 19 residues. The V gene's germline CDR1 is SNHLY and CDR2 FYNNEI. The DNA for the CDR3 is TGTGCCAGCAGTGAAATCCGGCCCATGACAGGGGGCGAAAGCAATGAGCAGTTCTTC. Translation: CASSEIRPMTGGESNEQFF.

Only a few counts were recorded for this clone. V and J are TRBV2 and TRBJ2-7, with 8 bases matching TRBD2. The length of the CDR3 is 14 residues. The germline V gene has CDR1 SNHLY and CDR2 FYNNEI. J was trimmed by 5 bases and V by 7 bases; bases with no gene match: 10. The CDR3 sequence: CASIKAGAPHEQYF. The CDR3 DNA reads TGTGCCAGCATTAAAGCGGGAGCCCCCCACGAGCAGTACTTC. The full variable domain, its missing parts supplied by reference TRBV2 and TRBJ2-7, is EPEVTQTPSHQVTQMGQEVILRCVPISNHLYFYWYRQILGQKVEFLVSFYNNEISEKSEIFDDQFSVERPDGSNFTLKIRSTKLEDSAMYFCASIKAGAPHEQYFGPGTRLTVT.

The chain uses TRBV6-1 and TRBJ1-5; TRBD1 might be the D (5 bases). The germline V gene has CDR1 MNHNS and CDR2 SASEGT. This CDR3 region has 14 residues. V was clipped by 5 bases and J by 1 base, with 9 bases between them. CDR3 sequence reads: CASSWSGSNQPQHF. CDR3 DNA sequence: TGTGCCAGCAGTTGGTCAGGGAGCAATCAGCCCCAGCATTTT.

The J gene is TRBJ1-5, the V gene TRBV5-5, with a tentative D call TRBD1 (5 bases). Germline CDR1 reads SGHKS; CDR2 reads YYEKEE (reference sequence). Trimming pared 0 bases from V and 0 bases from J, leaving 7 bases between. The CDR3 length is 15 residues. CDR3 nucleotide sequence: TGTGCCAGCAGCTTGGAGGGGAATAGCAATCAGCCCCAGCATTTT. Translating gives CASSLEGNSNQPQHF.

The rearrangement uses TRBV7-8 and TRBJ2-7; TRBD1 matches at 9 bases. Germline lookup yields CDR1 SGHVS and CDR2 FQNEAQ. The CDR3 spans 14 residues. V lost 3 bases to trimming and J lost 3 bases; unmatched junction nucleotides: 3. CDR3 nucleotides: TGTGCCAGCAGCTTGTCGGGACAGGGCTACGAGCAGTACTTC. This encodes CASSLSGQGYEQYF. The whole variable domain, filled in from reference TRBV7-8 and TRBJ2-7, reads GAGVSQSPRYKVAKRGQDVALRCDPISGHVSLFWYQQALGQGPEFLTYFQNEAQLDKSGLPSDRFFAERPEGSVSTLKIQRTQQEDSAVYLCASSLSGQGYEQYFGPGTRLTVT.

This clone showed up just once. The rearrangement uses TRBV5-1 and TRBJ2-5; TRBD1 is a possible D gene (6 bases). V lost 5 bases and J 0 bases, leaving 20 bases between the germline ends. The CDR3 length is 17 residues. Germline V gene lookup returns CDR1 SGHRS and CDR2 YFSETQ. The CDR3 coding sequence is TGCGCCAGCAGAGATCGCCCGGGACATTGGGACCAAGAGACCCAGTACTTC. Translating gives CASRDRPGHWDQETQYF.

The genes are TRBV11-2 and TRBJ2-5, with 9 bases lining up with TRBD2. CDR3 length: 17 residues. The germline V gene has CDR1 SGHAT and CDR2 FQNNGV. The ends lost 5 bases at V and 5 bases at J; junction bases unmatched: 15. CDR3 sequence: CASSLGRGGWLGETQYF. The CDR3 DNA is TGTGCCAGCAGCCTGGGGCGGGGGGGATGGTTGGGGGAGACCCAGTACTTC.

This clone was recorded only once. The rearrangement uses TRBV11-1 and TRBJ1-1; TRBD1 matches at 8 bases. The J segment lost 4 bases and the V segment lost 2 bases, leaving 9 bases of the junction unmatched. The CDR3 extends over 16 amino acids. Germline CDR1 and CDR2: SGHAT and FQDESV (reference sequence). CDR3 nucleotides: TGTGCCAGCAGCTTATCTCCAGGACAGGGAGGCACTGAAGCTTTCTTT. Amino acid sequence: CASSLSPGQGGTEAFF.

The chain carries TRBV18 and TRBJ2-5; no firm D call. Deletions cut 0 bases from V and 5 bases from J, with 10 bases between. Germline V gene data show CDR1 as KGHSH and CDR2 as LQKENI. This CDR3 is 14 amino acids long. The CDR3 DNA is TGTGCCAGCTCACCACCTTCGTACGGGGAGACCCAGTACTTC. Translating gives CASSPPSYGETQYF.

The chain joins TRBV11-2 to TRBJ2-1, with 7 positions matching TRBD1. The CDR3 runs to 17 residues. Germline loops: CDR1 SGHAT, CDR2 FQNNGV. The junction had 10 bases not matched to a gene; V was cut back by 5 bases and J by 0 bases. CDR3 sequence (DNA): TGTGCCAGCAGCAAAAGCTCGACAGGGAGCTCCTACAATGAGCAGTTCTTC. This translates into CASSKSSTGSSYNEQFF.

The rearrangement joins TRBV10-3 to TRBJ1-1; unclear D gene. Looked up from germline, CDR1 is ENHRY and CDR2 is SYGVKD. V was shortened by 6 bases and J by 8 bases, with 16 bases between the two germline ends. This CDR3 has 13 residues. This CDR3 is CAIREKQEPEAFF. CDR3 nucleotides: TGTGCCATCAGGGAGAAGCAGGAACCCGAAGCTTTCTTT.

The rearrangement uses TRBV28 and TRBJ1-1; TRBD1 aligns across 7 bases. This CDR3 comprises 17 residues. The germline V gene has CDR1 MDHEN and CDR2 SYDVKM. The ends lost 5 bases at V and 2 bases at J; junction bases unmatched: 14. The CDR3 DNA reads as TGTGCCAGCAGTCCTACAGGGGCCCCTTCCCCAAACACTGAAGCTTTCTTT. Translating it yields CASSPTGAPSPNTEAFF.

This chain connects TRBV28 to TRBJ2-5, with a possible D match to TRBD2 (7 bases). V lost 6 bases and J 2 bases, leaving 13 bases between the germline ends. The CDR3 length is 14 residues. CDR1 is MDHEN and CDR2 is SYDVKM in the germline V gene. CDR3 nucleotides: TGTGCCAGCAGCCTGGGGGGGGCACAAGAGACCCAGTACTTC. It specifies CASSLGGAQETQYF.

In regard to this clone: Within the sample, other DNA sequences also encode this same CDR3. The genes are TRBV5-4 and TRBJ2-5; D perhaps matches TRBD2 (7 bases). CDR3 length: 14 amino acids. Germline V lookup: CDR1 SGHNT, CDR2 YYREEE (reference sequence). V lost 0 bases and J lost 5, with 11 bases in between. The DNA for the CDR3 is TGTGCCAGCAGCTTGGGCGGGGGCAGGGAGACCCAGTACTTC. This codes for CASSLGGGRETQYF. Full variable domain (remainder filled in from reference TRBV5-4 and TRBJ2-5): ETGVTQSPTHLIKTRGQQVTLRCSSQSGHNTVSWYQQALGQGPQFIFQYYREEENGRGNFPPRFSGLQFPNYSSELNVNALELDDSALYLCASSLGGGRETQYFGPGTRLLVL.

This clone was counted a single time. The CDR3 DNA reads as TGTGCCAGTAGTGGGGACAGGGTGGCCACAGATACGCAGTATTTT. It translates to CASSGDRVATDTQYF. This chain joins TRBV19 and TRBJ2-3; 9 nucleotides align to TRBD1. Germline V gene lookup returns CDR1 LNHDA and CDR2 SQIVND (reference sequence). The CDR3 is made up of 15 amino acids. The junction had 5 bases not matched to a gene; V was cut back by 5 bases and J by 2 bases. Drawing the rest from reference TRBV19 and TRBJ2-3, the complete variable domain is DGGITQSPKYLFRKEGQNVTLSCEQNLNHDAMYWYRQDPGQGLRLIYYSQIVNDFQKGDIAEGYSVSREKKESFPLTVTSAQKNPTAFYLCASSGDRVATDTQYFGPGTRLTVL.

The gene calls are TRBV29-1 and TRBJ2-1; 8 bases align to TRBD2. V gave up 3 bases and J gave up 5 bases; unmatched junction bases: 6. Germline CDR1 reads SQVTM; CDR2 reads ANQGSEA. The CDR3 is made up of 14 amino acids. The DNA for the CDR3 is TGCAGCGTTGAGCTGGCGGGGGGAAACAATGAGCAGTTCTTC. It is translated as CSVELAGGNNEQFF.

The rearrangement links TRBV10-3 to TRBJ1-1; D may be TRBD1 (5 bases). From germline, CDR1 is ENHRY and CDR2 SYGVKD. This CDR3 comprises 13 residues. V lost 11 bases to trimming and J lost 5 bases, with 18 bases between them. The CDR3 is CASSAGGVTEAFF. CDR3 in DNA: TGTGCCTCTTCCGCGGGGGGGGTGACTGAAGCTTTCTTT.

The V and J genes are TRBV5-1 and TRBJ2-3, with TRBD2 matching 11 bases. Germline CDR1 is SGHRS and CDR2 is YFSETQ. The CDR3 totals 16 residues. V trimming: 3 bases; J trimming: 2 bases; junction bases outside the gene matches: 5. CDR3 protein: CASSSLAGGNTDTQYF. CDR3 bases: TGCGCCAGCAGCTCCTTAGCGGGGGGGAACACAGATACGCAGTATTTT.

This clone came up a few times. This sequence joins TRBV11-3 and TRBJ2-5, with D possibly being TRBD2 (6 bases). The V and J ends lost 8 bases and 6 bases respectively, with 10 bases between them. The CDR3 contains 11 residues. Germline V gene data show CDR1 as SGHNT and CDR2 as YENEEA. This CDR3 is CASGGTKTQYF. CDR3 DNA sequence: TGTGCCAGCGGGGGGACCAAGACCCAGTACTTC.

This clone appeared once. This rearrangement joins TRBV7-9 to TRBJ2-5; TRBD2 might be the D (6 bases). With 6 bases removed from V and 5 bases from J, the gap between germline ends came to 10 bases. This CDR3 is 12 amino acids long. Germline V gene data show CDR1 as SEHNR and CDR2 as FQNEAQ (reference sequence). This CDR3 reads CASSRGWETQYF. In DNA form, the CDR3 reads TGTGCCAGCAGTCGGGGGTGGGAGACCCAGTACTTC.

This chain joins TRBV2 and TRBJ1-6; D is ambiguous. This CDR3 has 14 amino acids. Germline V gene lookup returns CDR1 SNHLY and CDR2 FYNNEI. V was clipped by 4 bases and J by 9 bases, with 13 bases between them. The CDR3 nucleotides read TGTGCCAGCAGTGGAGGACTCTTCGGTTCACCCCTCCACTTT. Translated, it gives CASSGGLFGSPLHF.